This T cell receptor (beta chain) was recovered during a study of shared T cell receptors in the human thymus. The repertoire was sequenced with immunoSEQ multiplex PCR; TCRdb's copy has only in-frame clones and lacks some. Seen here are roughly 560,000 clones, around three quarters observed once, and the top ten hold less than 0.015%. Looked up from germline, CDR1 is MNHNS and CDR2 is SASEGT. Trimming cost V 2 bases and J 6 bases, with 20 bases left between them. The CDR3 totals 17 residues. This same sample was also taken into another study, of human thymus T cells.

Input material: thymocytes. This TCR came from a boy younger than two with a congenital heart defect. The chain links TRBV6-1 to TRBJ2-1, with D maybe TRBD1 (5 bases). CDR3 DNA sequence: TGTGCCAGCAGTGAAACCCCAACCTTAGGGGTTTCCAATGAGCAGTTCTTC. This encodes CASSETPTLGVSNEQFF.